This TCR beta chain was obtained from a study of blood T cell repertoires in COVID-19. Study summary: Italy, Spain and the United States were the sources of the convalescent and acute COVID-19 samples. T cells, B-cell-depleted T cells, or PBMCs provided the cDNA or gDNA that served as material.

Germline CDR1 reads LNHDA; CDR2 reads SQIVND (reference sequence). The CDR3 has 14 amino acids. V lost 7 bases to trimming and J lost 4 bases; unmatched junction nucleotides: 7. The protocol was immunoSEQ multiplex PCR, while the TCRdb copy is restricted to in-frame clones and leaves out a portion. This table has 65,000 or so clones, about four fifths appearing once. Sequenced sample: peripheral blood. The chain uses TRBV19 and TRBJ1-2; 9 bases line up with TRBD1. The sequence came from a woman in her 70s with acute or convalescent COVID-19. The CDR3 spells CASNPQGAGYGYTF. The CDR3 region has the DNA TGTGCCAGTAACCCACAGGGGGCTGGCTATGGCTACACCTTC.